This T cell receptor beta chain was sequenced during a study of blood T cell repertoires in COVID-19. For the study at large: In each case, the material was cDNA or gDNA derived from T cells, B-cell-depleted T cells, or PBMCs.

Authors' processing steps: Counts of nucleated cells, estimated from reference gene primer amplification, were obtained. TCRdb keeps only in-frame clones here, not all; method: immunoSEQ multiplex PCR. The V and J calls and clone size were taken over from that table, and D and trimming were inferred from the DNA. The sample lists roughly 60,000 clones; just over 85% were seen once. The source of this sequence is a man between 35 and 55 years old with acute or convalescent COVID-19. Sequences were obtained from peripheral blood.

The CDR3 nucleotides are TGTGCCAGCAGTTACTCGTCGGGACTAACAACAGAGACCCAGTACTTC. It codes for CASSYSSGLTTETQYF. This rearrangement joins TRBV6-5 to TRBJ2-5; 7 nucleotides match TRBD2. CDR1 is MNHEY and CDR2 is SVGAGI in the germline V gene. CDR3 length: 16 amino acids. V was clipped by 0 bases and J by 4 bases; unmatched bases: 8.